These 18 T cell receptor beta chains came from one sample sequenced in a study of OX40 agonist ivuxolimab in advanced cancers. Produced via immunoSEQ multiplex PCR; TCRdb's table is partial and in-frame only. The profile shows roughly 40,000 clones, approximately 91% of them singletons. Material: CD4+ or CD8+ T cells sorted from blood, obtained in a trial of the OX40 agonist ivuxolimab. These receptors were taken from an adult with an advanced solid tumor such as melanoma, head and neck, liver or kidney cancer.

The chain has TRBV6-1 and TRBJ2-7, with D possibly being TRBD2 (6 bases). The V end lost 5 bases, the J end lost 6 bases, and 8 bases lay between the germline ends. The CDR3 length is 11 residues. Germline CDR1 and CDR2: MNHNS and SASEGT. DNA of the CDR3: TGTGCCAGCAGTTACGGGGGCGAGCAGTACTTC. Residues: CASSYGGEQYF.

As for this clone: Distinct nucleotide sequences in the sample also encode this CDR3. The chain joins TRBV4-2 to TRBJ2-2, with 7 positions matching TRBD1. V gave up 0 bases and J gave up 6 bases; unmatched junction bases: 1. This CDR3 has 14 amino acids. Germline lookup yields CDR1 LGHNA and CDR2 YNFKEQ. As DNA, the CDR3 is TGTGCCAGCAGCCAAGATAGGGGGCCCGGGGAGCTGTTTTTT. Protein product: CASSQDRGPGELFF.

This clone occurred a few times. The chain carries TRBV9 and TRBJ1-1; D remains ambiguous. With 4 bases removed from V and 3 bases from J, the gap between germline ends came to 10 bases. The CDR3 is 13 amino acids. Germline V gene sequence: CDR1 SGDLS, CDR2 YYNGEE. The CDR3 bases are TGTGCCAGCAGCCCACGGTTGGACACTGAAGCTTTCTTT. Translating it yields CASSPRLDTEAFF. The full variable domain, in which reference TRBV9 and TRBJ1-1 provide the parts outside the CDR3, is DSGVTQTPKHLITATGQRVTLRCSPRSGDLSVYWYQQSLDQGLQFLIQYYNGEERAKGNILERFSAQQFPDLHSELNLSSLELGDSALYFCASSPRLDTEAFFGQGTRLTVV.

The gene calls are TRBV6-1 and TRBJ1-6; D is ambiguous. V lost 6 bases, J lost 7 bases, and 4 bases lay in between. The CDR3 is 11 amino acids. The germline CDR1 and CDR2 sequences are MNHNS and SASEGT. CDR3 coding DNA: TGTGCCAGCAGCTACAATTCACCCCTCCACTTT. Its protein is CASSYNSPLHF.

The chain couples TRBV4-1 to TRBJ2-3; D is perhaps TRBD2 (6 bases). V was shortened by 8 bases and J by 3 bases, with 15 bases between the two germline ends. This CDR3 has 14 residues. The germline gives CDR1 MGHRA, CDR2 YSYEKL. The CDR3 loop is CASGLPSLTDTQYF. CDR3 coding DNA: TGCGCCAGCGGACTACCATCACTAACAGATACGCAGTATTTT.

J is TRBJ1-2 and V is TRBV10-2; 7 positions agree with TRBD1. V lost 7 bases to trimming and J lost 6 bases; unmatched junction nucleotides: 2. Germline V CDR1 and CDR2: WSHSY, SAAADI. The CDR3 has 11 amino acids. CDR3 nucleotides: TGCGCCAGCACTGGGACAGATGGCTACACCTTC. It translates to CASTGTDGYTF.

The chain has TRBV29-1 and TRBJ2-5; D is perhaps TRBD1 (5 bases). V gave up 3 bases and J gave up 3 bases, with 8 bases separating them. There are 12 residues in the CDR3. Germline CDR1 SQVTM, CDR2 ANQGSEA. The CDR3 coding sequence is TGCAGCGTTGAGGAAGGGGAAGAGACCCAGTACTTC. Encoded protein: CSVEEGEETQYF.

The chain is built from TRBV13 and TRBJ2-4; possibly TRBD2 for D (5 bases). The V end was cut by 5 bases, the J end by 1 base, with 12 bases between. Germline assignment: CDR1 PRHDT and CDR2 FYEKMQ (reference sequence). The length of the CDR3 is 15 residues. CDR3 region: CASSPRGDAKNIQYF. The CDR3 nucleotides read TGTGCCAGCAGCCCACGGGGTGACGCCAAAAACATTCAGTACTTC.

The V call is TRBV9, the J call TRBJ1-6; D call uncertain. V lost 2 bases, J lost 7 bases, and 13 bases lay in between. The CDR3 is 15 amino acids. Germline V CDR1 and CDR2: SGDLS, YYNGEE. CDR3 in amino acids: CASSVDARSNSPLHF. CDR3 nucleotides: TGTGCCAGCAGCGTCGACGCGAGATCGAATTCACCCCTCCACTTT.

The chain has TRBV7-3 and TRBJ2-1, with 8 bases matching TRBD2. V lost 5 bases, J lost 6 bases, and 3 bases stayed unmatched. This CDR3 spans 13 amino acids. CDR1 and CDR2 (germline): SGHTA, FQGTGA. This chain's CDR3 is CASSPSGGNEQFF. The CDR3 DNA follows: TGTGCCAGCAGCCCGAGCGGGGGCAATGAGCAGTTCTTC.

The rearrangement joins TRBV9 to TRBJ2-1; 10 nucleotides match TRBD2. Looked up from germline, CDR1 is SGDLS and CDR2 is YYNGEE. J was trimmed by 7 bases and V by 0 bases; bases with no gene match: 7. This CDR3 has 16 amino acids. CDR3 sequence: CASSVGERGGLNEQFF. The CDR3, as DNA: TGTGCCAGCAGCGTAGGGGAGCGGGGGGGCTTAAATGAGCAGTTCTTC.

The chain joins TRBV6-4 to TRBJ1-5; D uncertain. Germline CDR1 and CDR2: MRHNA and SNTAGT. CDR3 length equals 13 residues. The germline V and J ends were trimmed by 5 bases and 1 base, with 6 bases remaining between them. The CDR3 loop is CASSIGSNQPQHF. CDR3 DNA: TGTGCCAGCAGTATTGGGAGCAATCAGCCCCAGCATTTT.

V is TRBV7-9 and J is TRBJ1-5; no clear D gene. Trimming cost V 1 base and J 7 bases, with 14 bases left between them. The CDR3 loop spans 15 amino acids. The germline V gene encodes CDR1 SEHNR and CDR2 FQNEAQ (reference sequence). DNA for the CDR3: TGTGCCAGCAGCTTAGTGGGATCTGGGGTCCAGCCCCAGCATTTT. Amino acids: CASSLVGSGVQPQHF.

The V and J genes are TRBV2 and TRBJ2-3; 9 bases are a match to TRBD1. Unmatched junction bases numbered 7, after V lost 8 bases and J lost 4 bases. The V gene's germline CDR1 is SNHLY and CDR2 FYNNEI. The CDR3 consists of 14 residues. In nucleotides, the CDR3 is TGTGCCAGCTCGGACAGGGGAGGCGCAGATACGCAGTATTTT. This encodes CASSDRGGADTQYF.

The gene calls are TRBV9 and TRBJ1-6, with 7 nucleotides matching TRBD1. The CDR3 length is 15 residues. The J segment lost 9 bases and the V segment lost 2 bases, leaving 8 bases of the junction unmatched. Germline loops: CDR1 SGDLS, CDR2 YYNGEE. Here the CDR3 DNA reads TGTGCCAGCAGCGTGGGACAGAGGGGGATTTCACCCCTCCACTTT. Translating gives CASSVGQRGISPLHF.

This chain's CDR3 is CASGLQVTPMNTEAFF. CDR3 sequence (DNA): TGTGCTAGTGGTTTACAAGTGACACCGATGAACACTGAAGCTTTCTTT. The gene calls are TRBV12-5 and TRBJ1-1, with D uncertain. The germline gives CDR1 LGHNT, CDR2 FRNRAP. Trimming shortened V by 3 bases and J by 0 bases, and 14 bases separated the two germline ends. The CDR3 has 16 amino acids. Based on the CDR3 plus reference TRBV12-5 and TRBJ1-1, the full variable domain is DARVTQTPRHKVTEMGQEVTMRCQPILGHNTVFWYRQTMMQGLELLAYFRNRAPLDDSGMPKDRFSAEMPDATLATLKIQPSEPRDSAVYFCASGLQVTPMNTEAFFGQGTRLTVV.

The chain has TRBV6-5 and TRBJ1-5; D might be TRBD1 (6 bases). Germline CDR1 MNHEY, CDR2 SVGAGI. The CDR3 extends over 14 amino acids. Trimming removed 6 bases at V and 3 bases at J, with 12 bases between. CDR3 bases: TGTGCCAGCAGCCTCGGACAGTCCAATCAGCCCCAGCATTTT. Translation gives CASSLGQSNQPQHF.

This clone appeared a single time. The chain combines TRBV27 with TRBJ2-2, with D unresolved. V gave up 10 bases and J gave up 0 bases, with 9 bases separating them. The CDR3 totals 13 residues. CDR1 and CDR2 from the germline V gene are MNHEY and SMNVEV (reference sequence). The CDR3 DNA is TGTGCCACCACAGACCCGAACACCGGGGAGCTGTTTTTT. Translating gives CATTDPNTGELFF.